This TCR beta chain appears in the sequencing data of a study of blood T cell repertoires in COVID-19. Whole-study context: The United States, Italy and Spain were the sources of the acute and convalescent COVID-19 samples. PBMCs, B-cell-depleted T cells, or T cells were the source of the cDNA or gDNA that made up the material.

As processed by the authors: Reference gene primer amplification gave estimated nucleated cell counts. Produced via immunoSEQ multiplex PCR; TCRdb's table is partial and in-frame only. The DNA gave D and trimming, while V, J and clone size come from that table. In the table there are tens of thousands of clones, 83% of which are singletons. Sequences were obtained from peripheral blood. The clonotype originates from a human donor in a cohort sampled during active COVID-19.

CDR3 in amino acids: CASSRTGADEQYF. DNA of the CDR3: TGCGCCAGCAGCCGCACAGGTGCCGACGAGCAGTACTTC. The gene calls are TRBV4-1 and TRBJ2-7, with a possible D match to TRBD1 (5 bases). Germline V gene data show CDR1 as MGHRA and CDR2 as YSYEKL. The CDR3 length is 13 residues. V was pared by 4 bases and J by 5 bases, with 12 bases between.